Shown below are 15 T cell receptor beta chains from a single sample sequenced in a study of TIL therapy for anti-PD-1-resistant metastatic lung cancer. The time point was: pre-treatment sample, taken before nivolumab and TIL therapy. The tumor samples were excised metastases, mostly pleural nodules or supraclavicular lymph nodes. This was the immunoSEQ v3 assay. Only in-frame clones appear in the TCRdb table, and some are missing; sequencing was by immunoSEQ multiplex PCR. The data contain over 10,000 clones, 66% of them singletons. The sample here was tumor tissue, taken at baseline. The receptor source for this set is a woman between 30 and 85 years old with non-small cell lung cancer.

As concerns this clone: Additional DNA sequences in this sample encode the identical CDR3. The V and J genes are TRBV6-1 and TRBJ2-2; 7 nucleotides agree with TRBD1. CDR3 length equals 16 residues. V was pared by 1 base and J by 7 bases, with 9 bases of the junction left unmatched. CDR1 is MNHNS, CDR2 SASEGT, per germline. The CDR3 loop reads CASSEGRTGVGGELFF. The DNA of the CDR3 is TGTGCCAGCAGTGAAGGCCGTACAGGGGTAGGCGGGGAGCTGTTTTTT.

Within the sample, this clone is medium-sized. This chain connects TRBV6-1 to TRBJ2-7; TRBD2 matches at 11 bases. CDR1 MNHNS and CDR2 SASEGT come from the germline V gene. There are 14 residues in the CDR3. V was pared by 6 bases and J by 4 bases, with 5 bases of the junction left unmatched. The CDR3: CASRPGLAEYEQYF. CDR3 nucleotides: TGTGCCAGCAGACCGGGACTAGCGGAATACGAGCAGTACTTC.

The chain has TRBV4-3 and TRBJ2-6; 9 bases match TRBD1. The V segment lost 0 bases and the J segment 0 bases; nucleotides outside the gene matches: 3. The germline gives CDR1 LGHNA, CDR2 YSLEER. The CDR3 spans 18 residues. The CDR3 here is CASSQDVGQGSGANVLTF. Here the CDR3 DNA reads TGCGCCAGCAGCCAAGATGTGGGACAGGGCTCTGGGGCCAACGTCCTGACTTTC.

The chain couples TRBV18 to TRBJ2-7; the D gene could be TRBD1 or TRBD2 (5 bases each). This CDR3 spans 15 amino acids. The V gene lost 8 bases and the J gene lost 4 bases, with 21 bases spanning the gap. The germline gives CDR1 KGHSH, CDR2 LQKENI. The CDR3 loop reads CASTHTWGIEYEQYF. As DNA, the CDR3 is TGTGCCAGCACACACACCTGGGGGATAGAGTACGAGCAGTACTTC.

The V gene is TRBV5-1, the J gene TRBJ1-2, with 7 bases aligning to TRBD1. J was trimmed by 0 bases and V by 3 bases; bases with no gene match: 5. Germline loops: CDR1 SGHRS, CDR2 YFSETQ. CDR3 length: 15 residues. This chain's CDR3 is CASSSGTAANYGYTF. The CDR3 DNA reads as TGCGCCAGCAGCTCGGGGACAGCGGCTAACTATGGCTACACCTTC.

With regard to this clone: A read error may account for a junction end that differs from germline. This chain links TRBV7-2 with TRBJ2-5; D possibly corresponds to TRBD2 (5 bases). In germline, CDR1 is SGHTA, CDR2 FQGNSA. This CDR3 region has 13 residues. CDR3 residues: CASSLPRRLAANF. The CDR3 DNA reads TGTGCCAGCAGCTTACCTCGGCGGCTAGCTGCGAACTTC.

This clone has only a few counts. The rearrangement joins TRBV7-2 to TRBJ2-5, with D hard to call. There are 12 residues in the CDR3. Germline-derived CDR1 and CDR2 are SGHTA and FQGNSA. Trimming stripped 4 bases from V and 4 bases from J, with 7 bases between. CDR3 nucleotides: TGTGCCAGCAGCTCCCTGGCAGAGACCCAGTACTTC. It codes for CASSSLAETQYF.

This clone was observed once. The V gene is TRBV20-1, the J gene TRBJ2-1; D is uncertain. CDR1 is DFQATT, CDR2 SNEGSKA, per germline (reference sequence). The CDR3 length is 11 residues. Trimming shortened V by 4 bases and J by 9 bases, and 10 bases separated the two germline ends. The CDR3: CSATLLGEQFF. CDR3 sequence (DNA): TGCAGTGCTACTCTCCTGGGTGAGCAGTTCTTC.

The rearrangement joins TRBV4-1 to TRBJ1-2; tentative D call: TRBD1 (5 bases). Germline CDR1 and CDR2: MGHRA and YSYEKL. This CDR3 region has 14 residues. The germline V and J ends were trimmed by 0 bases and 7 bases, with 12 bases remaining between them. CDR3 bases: TGCGCCAGCAGCCAAGATGCCAGGGACTCTGGCTACACCTTC. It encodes CASSQDARDSGYTF.

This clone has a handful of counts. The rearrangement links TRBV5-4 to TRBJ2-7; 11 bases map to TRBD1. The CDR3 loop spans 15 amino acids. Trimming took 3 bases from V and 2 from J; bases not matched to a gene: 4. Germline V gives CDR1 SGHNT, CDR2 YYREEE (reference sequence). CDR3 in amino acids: CASSYPGQGAYEQYF. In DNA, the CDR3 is TGTGCCAGCAGCTACCCGGGACAGGGGGCCTACGAGCAGTACTTC.

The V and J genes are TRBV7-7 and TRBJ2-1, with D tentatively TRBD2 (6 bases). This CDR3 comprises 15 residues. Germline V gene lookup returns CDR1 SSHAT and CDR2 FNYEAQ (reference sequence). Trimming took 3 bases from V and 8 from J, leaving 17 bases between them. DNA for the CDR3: TGTGCCAGCAGCTTGGGGCAGCTGGAGGGCTATGAGCAGTTCTTC. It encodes CASSLGQLEGYEQFF.

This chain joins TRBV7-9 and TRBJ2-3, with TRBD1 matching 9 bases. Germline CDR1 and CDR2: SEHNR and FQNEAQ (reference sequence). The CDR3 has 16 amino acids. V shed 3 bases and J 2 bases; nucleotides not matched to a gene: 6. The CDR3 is CASSFGTGPPTDTQYF. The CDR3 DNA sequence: TGTGCCAGCAGCTTCGGGACAGGGCCCCCCACAGATACGCAGTATTTT.

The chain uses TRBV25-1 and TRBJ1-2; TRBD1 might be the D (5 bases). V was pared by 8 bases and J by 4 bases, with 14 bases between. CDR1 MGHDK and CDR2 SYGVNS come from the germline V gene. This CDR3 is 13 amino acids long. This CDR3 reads CASLANTGYGYTF. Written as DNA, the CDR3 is TGTGCCAGCCTTGCTAACACAGGCTATGGCTACACCTTC.

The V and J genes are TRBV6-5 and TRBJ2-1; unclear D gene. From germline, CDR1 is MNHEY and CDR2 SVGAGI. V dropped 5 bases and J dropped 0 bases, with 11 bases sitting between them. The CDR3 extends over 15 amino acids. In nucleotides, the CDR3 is TGTGCCAGCAGTCAGAGATTTAGCTCCTACAATGAGCAGTTCTTC. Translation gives CASSQRFSSYNEQFF.

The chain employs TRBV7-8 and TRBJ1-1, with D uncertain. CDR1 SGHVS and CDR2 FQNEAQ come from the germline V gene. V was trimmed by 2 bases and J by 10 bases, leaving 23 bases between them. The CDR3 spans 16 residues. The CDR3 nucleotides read TGTGCCAGCAGCTTAACTTTAATAGAAAGGGCCCCAGGAGCTTTCTTT. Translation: CASSLTLIERAPGAFF.